The clone carrying this T cell receptor (beta chain) was picked up a small number of times. The antigen is not known. TCRdb processed the RT-PCR reads anew with MiXCR; each CDR3 protein has one entry. Altogether hundreds of thousands of distinct CDR3 sequences are present, 10% to 15% being singletons, with the ten largest covering roughly a tenth. This entry belongs to a study of response to subunit inactivated influenza vaccine. Trimming shortened V by 2 bases and J by 6 bases, and 11 bases separated the two germline ends. CDR1 SSHAT and CDR2 FNYEAQ come from the germline V gene (reference sequence). This CDR3 spans 13 amino acids. Overall study results and limits: Researchers suggested that each seasonal influenza vaccination recruits few new T cells.

The sequenced sample was PBMCs from blood, obtained on the day of vaccination. The chain recombines TRBV7-7 with TRBJ2-7; D tentatively reads TRBD1 or TRBD2 (6 bases each). The receptor was isolated from a man aged 50 or older who received an inactivated influenza vaccine. CDR3 sequence reads: CASSLSEGGEQYF. The CDR3 DNA is TGTGCCAGCAGCTTATCCGAGGGGGGCGAGCAGTACTTC.